The sequence of this T cell receptor beta chain was determined in a study of blood T cell repertoires in COVID-19. The overall study: Donors in the United States, Italy and Spain gave samples during acute or convalescent COVID-19.

Assay: immunoSEQ multiplex PCR; the TCRdb copy retains only in-frame clones and omits some. Among around 200,000 clones listed, around nine tenths were seen once. Trimming removed 5 bases at V and 9 bases at J, with 14 bases between. CDR3 length: 13 amino acids. This clone was counted a single time. The receptor comes from a man aged 18 to 30 with active or convalescent COVID-19. V and J are TRBV12-3 or TRBV12-4 and TRBJ2-1; D may be TRBD2 (7 bases). The sequenced sample consisted of peripheral blood. The CDR3 DNA follows: TGTGCCAGCAGTACAGGGACTACCGGTGAGCAGTTCTTC. This codes for CASSTGTTGEQFF.